The subject of this entry is one T cell receptor beta chain. What it recognizes is unknown. The data are from a study of T cell repertoires in cytomegalovirus infection. Regarding the study as a whole: Clonotypes of TCR beta that were HLA-C-restricted and CMV-specific dominated the ex vivo response.

TCRdb re-derived calls from the reads in MiXCR, one entry per CDR3 protein. The data hold about 360,000 distinct CDR3 sequences, with approximately 18% observed a single time. Per germline, CDR1 SGHVS and CDR2 FNYEAQ. This CDR3 contains 15 residues. Losses at the gene ends were 5 bases for V and 7 bases for J; bases not matched to a gene: 5. Sequenced material: PBMCs. This receptor was taken from a human donor in good health (CMV status not recorded). Some clones in this sample may be carry-over from other donors' samples. V gene TRBV7-6 combines with J gene TRBJ2-1; 13 bases match TRBD2. CDR3 nucleotides: TGTGCCAGCAGCGCACTAGCGGGGGGGCAAAATGAGCAGTTCTTC. As protein: CASSALAGGQNEQFF.